This TCR beta chain was recorded in a study of regulatory T cells in long-lasting Graves disease. As to time point: newly diagnosed GD, antithyroid drugs for less than 3 months. With RNA extracted from PBMCs as input, the TCR library was made. Through Arm-PCR of CDR3 regions and iRepertoire HTBI primers, TCR beta libraries were built. Using its own MiXCR run on the multiplex PCR reads, TCRdb lists one record per CDR3 protein. The sample yields 400,000 to 500,000 distinct CDR3 sequences, about 15% seen once. The V end was cut by 3 bases, the J end by 3 bases, with 18 bases between. Germline V gene lookup returns CDR1 SNHLY and CDR2 FYNNEI. The CDR3 consists of 16 residues. At least ten counts were recorded for this clonotype. What it binds is not known. Study-wide results and caveats: Persistent Graves' disease cases displayed lower TCR diversity than newly diagnosed ones.

The same sample was also used in a study of T cells in Graves' hyperthyroidism and ophthalmopathy.

Material: peripheral blood mononuclear cells (PBMCs), obtained at new diagnosis, from a patient treated with antithyroid drugs. The TCR comes from a woman younger than 30 with Graves disease. The chain carries TRBV2 and TRBJ2-7, with D perhaps matching TRBD2 (7 bases). The CDR3 loop is CASSDQTSRGGYEQYF. The DNA for the CDR3 is TGTGCCAGCAGTGATCAGACTAGCCGAGGGGGCTACGAGCAGTACTTC.